These 22 T cell receptor beta chains share one sample of origin, sequenced in a study of regulatory T cells in long-lasting Graves disease. Arm-PCR of CDR3 regions with iRepertoire HTBI primers generated TCR beta libraries. TCRdb used MiXCR to reprocess the multiplex PCR reads, holding one entry per CDR3 protein. The sample lists approximately 380,000 distinct CDR3 sequences; roughly 20% were seen once. Time point here: persistent/refractory GD, antithyroid drugs over 5 years with positive TRAb. Isolated PBMC RNA provided the starting material for the TCR library. The sequences come from peripheral blood mononuclear cells (PBMCs), collected when the disease was refractory, from a patient treated with antithyroid drugs. The origin of the receptors is a female donor with Graves disease.

This clonotype was seen more than once but under ten times. V is TRBV20-1 and J is TRBJ1-1, with a possible D match to TRBD1 (6 bases). The V end lost 5 bases, the J end lost 1 base, and 14 bases lay between the germline ends. Looked up from germline, CDR1 is DFQATT and CDR2 is SNEGSKA (reference sequence). The CDR3 is made up of 14 amino acids. The CDR3 nucleotides are TGCAGTGCTCCGCGGACAGATTCGAACACTGAAGCTTTCTTT. It codes for CSAPRTDSNTEAFF.

The sample holds many counts of this clonotype. The rearrangement links TRBV28 to TRBJ1-1; weak D call: TRBD1 (5 bases). CDR1 is MDHEN, CDR2 SYDVKM, per germline. V lost 11 bases to trimming and J lost 0 bases, with 19 bases between them. The CDR3 runs to 15 residues. The CDR3 is CAAISWVGLNTEAFF. CDR3 bases: TGTGCCGCAATTTCGTGGGTGGGACTGAACACTGAAGCTTTCTTT. Drawing the rest from reference TRBV28 and TRBJ1-1, the complete variable domain is DVKVTQSSRYLVKRTGEKVFLECVQDMDHENMFWYRQDPGLGLRLIYFSYDVKMKEKGDIPEGYSVSREKKERFSLILESASTNQTSMYLCAAISWVGLNTEAFFGQGTRLTVV.

This clonotype was seen ten or more times. The chain employs TRBV28 and TRBJ2-7, with 16 bases aligning to TRBD2. The CDR3 has 16 amino acids. In germline, CDR1 is MDHEN, CDR2 SYDVKM. V was pared by 6 bases and J by 3 bases, with 5 bases of the junction left unmatched. CDR3 DNA sequence: TGTGCCAGCAGGGGGACTAGCGGGAGGGTTGGCTACGAGCAGTACTTC. Translation: CASRGTSGRVGYEQYF.

This clonotype has a count of ten or more. This chain joins TRBV10-3 and TRBJ1-2, with a possible D match to TRBD1 (5 bases). The CDR3 spans 14 residues. CDR1 is ENHRY, CDR2 SYGVKD, per germline. Trimming shortened V by 2 bases and J by 3 bases, and 10 bases separated the two germline ends. The CDR3, as DNA: TGTGCCATCAGTGAGACAGGTCTCCACTATGGCTACACCTTC. It is translated as CAISETGLHYGYTF.

The chain's CDR3 is CASSEDRGPQETQYF. Here the CDR3 DNA reads TGTGCCAGCAGTGAGGACAGGGGTCCACAAGAGACCCAGTACTTC. J is TRBJ2-5 and V is TRBV2; TRBD1 matches at 9 bases. This CDR3 region has 15 residues. After removal of 3 bases from V and 2 bases from J, the junction contained 4 bases not matched to a gene. CDR1 and CDR2 (germline): SNHLY, FYNNEI.

This clonotype appeared a few times. The chain recombines TRBV5-6 with TRBJ2-7; perhaps TRBD2 as D (5 bases). The V end was cut by 2 bases, the J end by 6 bases, with 12 bases between. The CDR3 length is 13 residues. CDR1 and CDR2 from the germline V gene are SGHDT and YYEEEE. DNA for the CDR3: TGTGCCAGCAGCTTTGGGATTGCGGGCGAGCAGTACTTC. Protein: CASSFGIAGEQYF. Complete variable domain (other parts from reference TRBV5-6 and TRBJ2-7): DAGVTQSPTHLIKTRGQQVTLRCSPKSGHDTVSWYQQALGQGPQFIFQYYEEEERQRGNFPDRFSGHQFPNYSSELNVNALLLGDSALYLCASSFGIAGEQYFGPGTRLTVT.

There are a few counts of this clonotype. The chain couples TRBV5-1 to TRBJ1-3; D is unresolved. There are 13 residues in the CDR3. The germline V gene has CDR1 SGHRS and CDR2 YFSETQ. With 0 bases removed from V and 4 bases from J, the gap between germline ends came to 5 bases. The chain's CDR3 is CASSLAGGNTIYF. The CDR3 coding sequence is TGCGCCAGCAGCTTGGCCGGGGGAAACACCATATATTTT.

This clonotype occurred a few times. The chain combines TRBV28 with TRBJ2-1; 14 bases agree with TRBD2. Germline values: CDR1 MDHEN, CDR2 SYDVKM. The ends lost 7 bases at V and 2 bases at J; junction bases unmatched: 16. This CDR3 has 20 residues. CDR3 amino acids: CASTLDPGLAGVGPYNEQFF. In DNA, the CDR3 is TGTGCCAGCACTCTCGACCCGGGACTAGCGGGAGTGGGGCCCTACAATGAGCAGTTCTTC.

This clonotype was found a few times. The chain joins TRBV7-9 to TRBJ1-1, with unresolved D. Germline-derived CDR1 and CDR2 are SEHNR and FQNEAQ (reference sequence). The length of the CDR3 is 12 residues. Trimming took 4 bases from V and 6 from J, leaving 9 bases between them. The CDR3 sequence: CASSSVRAEAFF. In nucleotides, the CDR3 is TGTGCCAGCAGCTCGGTGAGGGCTGAAGCTTTCTTT.

This clonotype was recorded many times. The chain combines TRBV15 with TRBJ2-5; TRBD1 matches at 9 bases. The V gene end was trimmed by 1 base and the J gene end by 4 bases; junction bases not matched to a gene: 7. The CDR3 extends over 16 amino acids. The germline V gene encodes CDR1 LNHNV and CDR2 YYDKDF (reference sequence). The CDR3 coding sequence is TGTGCCACCAGCAGAGCAATGGACAGGGGTGGAGAGACCCAGTACTTC. It yields the protein CATSRAMDRGGETQYF.

The gene calls are TRBV29-1 and TRBJ2-2; TRBD1 is a possible D gene (6 bases). In germline, CDR1 is SQVTM, CDR2 ANQGSEA. The ends were cut back, 0 bases at V and 7 bases at J, with 12 bases in the middle. The CDR3 runs to 14 residues. CDR3 in amino acids: CSVEDQTGFGELFF. CDR3 sequence (DNA): TGCAGCGTTGAAGATCAAACAGGGTTCGGGGAGCTGTTTTTT.

This clonotype was observed at least ten times. The rearrangement joins TRBV12-3 or TRBV12-4 to TRBJ1-5, with D perhaps TRBD1 (6 bases). This CDR3 spans 15 amino acids. V shed 3 bases and J shed 6 bases, with 15 bases lying between them. In DNA, the CDR3 is TGTGCCAGCAGTTTGGGGGGCGTAGCGGGTCAGCCCCAGCATTTT. Encoded protein: CASSLGGVAGQPQHF.

This clonotype was seen at least ten times. The V and J genes are TRBV27 and TRBJ1-6; the match to TRBD1 covers 10 bases. CDR1 MNHEY and CDR2 SMNVEV come from the germline V gene (reference sequence). J was trimmed by 7 bases and V by 4 bases; bases with no gene match: 4. There are 15 residues in the CDR3. The CDR3 nucleotides are TGTGCCAGCAGTTCGCGGGACAGGGGAAATTCACCCCTCCACTTT. This codes for CASSSRDRGNSPLHF.

This clonotype has a count of ten or more. This rearrangement joins TRBV2 to TRBJ1-6; possible D gene TRBD1, 6 bases. The CDR3 is made up of 14 amino acids. Per germline, CDR1 SNHLY and CDR2 FYNNEI. V was shortened by 7 bases and J by 6 bases, with 13 bases between the two germline ends. The CDR3: CASKGGISNSPLHF. The CDR3 region has the DNA TGTGCCAGCAAGGGGGGGATAAGTAATTCACCCCTCCACTTT.

This clonotype was counted many times. The J gene is TRBJ2-7, the V gene TRBV12-3 or TRBV12-4; D gene ambiguous. Deletions cut 1 base from V and 2 bases from J, with 3 bases between. There are 12 residues in the CDR3. In nucleotides, the CDR3 is TGTGCCAGCAGTTTAGTCGCCTACGAGCAGTACTTC. It codes for CASSLVAYEQYF.

This clonotype turned up a few times. The rearrangement uses TRBV12-3 or TRBV12-4 and TRBJ2-2; D is possibly TRBD2 (6 bases). The CDR3 contains 16 residues. V was clipped by 3 bases and J by 5 bases, with 16 bases between them. Here the CDR3 DNA reads TGTGCCAGCAGTTTGGCCCGGGGGAGTTGGACCGGGGAGCTGTTTTTT. Protein sequence: CASSLARGSWTGELFF.

The chain has TRBV12-3 or TRBV12-4 and TRBJ1-1; tentatively, D is TRBD1 (5 bases). V gave up 3 bases and J gave up 3 bases, with 14 bases separating them. The CDR3 runs to 15 residues. The CDR3 here is CASSLNRRSDTEAFF. The CDR3 DNA reads as TGTGCCAGCAGTTTGAACAGGCGCAGCGACACTGAAGCTTTCTTT.

This clonotype was seen only a few times. This sequence joins TRBV28 and TRBJ2-7; the D gene is possibly TRBD1 (7 bases). The germline gives CDR1 MDHEN, CDR2 SYDVKM. Trimming removed 2 bases at V and 3 bases at J, with 14 bases between. This CDR3 region has 15 residues. The CDR3 DNA follows: TGTGCCAGCAGTTTAGTCCCGCAGGGGGGCTACGAGCAGTACTTC. The encoded protein is CASSLVPQGGYEQYF.

This clonotype has more than one count but fewer than ten. At one end the junction does not follow the germline gene, possibly because of a read error. This chain connects TRBV29-1 to TRBJ2-5; 14 positions agree with TRBD2. CDR1 is SQVTM, CDR2 ANQGSEA, per germline. The CDR3 contains 15 residues. The CDR3: CSIEGTSGSRETQYF. DNA for the CDR3: TGCAGCATTGAGGGGACTAGCGGGAGTAGAGAGACCCAGTACTTC.

V gene TRBV7-2 combines with J gene TRBJ2-3; no clear D. V was cut by 3 bases and J by 6 bases, with 13 bases left in between. Germline V CDR1 and CDR2: SGHTA, FQGNSA. This CDR3 has 14 amino acids. CDR3 sequence reads: CASSFAMPPDTQYF. CDR3 sequence (DNA): TGTGCCAGCAGCTTTGCGATGCCCCCCGATACGCAGTATTTT.

The chain recombines TRBV18 with TRBJ2-7; D possibly corresponds to TRBD1 (5 bases). CDR1 and CDR2 (germline): KGHSH, LQKENI. Trimming left V 8 bases short and J 3 bases short, with 14 bases between. CDR3 length: 13 residues. The CDR3 DNA follows: TGTGCCAGCCAAGGTCGCCAGGGCTACGAGCAGTACTTC. As protein: CASQGRQGYEQYF.

In its sample, this clonotype was seen many times. The genes are TRBV11-2 and TRBJ2-7; TRBD2 matches 9 bases. The CDR3 is 15 residues long. The ends lost 1 base at V and 6 bases at J; junction bases unmatched: 7. The V gene's germline CDR1 is SGHAT and CDR2 FQNNGV. The CDR3 region is CASSLGVAGEVEQYF. The CDR3 DNA reads as TGTGCCAGCAGCTTAGGGGTAGCGGGAGAGGTCGAGCAGTACTTC.